One sample yielded the 29 T cell receptor beta chains listed below, sequenced in a study of blood T cell repertoires in COVID-19. Clones were read by immunoSEQ multiplex PCR, and TCRdb kept only the in-frame ones, dropping some. The top ten hold about 4.5% of the sample, which has approximately 110,000 clones, around 80% seen once. Sequenced input: peripheral blood. These receptors originate from a human donor in a cohort sampled during active or convalescent COVID-19.

This chain joins TRBV29-1 and TRBJ2-1; 8 bases map to TRBD1. Trimming at V came to 6 bases and at J to 6 bases, leaving 7 bases not matched to a gene. CDR3 length equals 13 residues. In germline, CDR1 is SQVTM, CDR2 ANQGSEA. CDR3 in amino acids: CSVGQGGPNEQFF. DNA of the CDR3: TGCAGCGTAGGACAGGGAGGTCCCAATGAGCAGTTCTTC.

This clone was seen more than once but under ten times. This chain uses TRBV11-2 with TRBJ2-5; 9 bases map to TRBD1. The V segment lost 1 base and the J segment 3 bases; nucleotides outside the gene matches: 3. CDR3 size: 15 residues. Looked up from germline, CDR1 is SGHAT and CDR2 is FQNNGV. The CDR3 DNA follows: TGTGCCAGCAGCTTAGGGGACAGGGCCAAAGAGACCCAGTACTTC. Its protein is CASSLGDRAKETQYF.

This sequence joins TRBV19 and TRBJ2-3, with 9 bases fitting TRBD1. The V segment lost 5 bases and the J segment 3 bases; nucleotides outside the gene matches: 6. CDR1 is LNHDA, CDR2 SQIVND, per germline (reference sequence). The CDR3 runs to 15 residues. The CDR3 sequence is CASSGQGTGTDTQYF. CDR3 nucleotides: TGTGCCAGTAGTGGACAGGGGACGGGTACAGATACGCAGTATTTT.

The count of this clone is one. The chain employs TRBV6-5 and TRBJ1-1, with 12 bases identical to TRBD1. The CDR3 is 16 amino acids. V dropped 2 bases and J dropped 6; count of bases not matched to a gene: 7. CDR1 is MNHEY and CDR2 is SVGAGI in the germline V gene. For the CDR3, the DNA is TGTGCCAGCAGTTACATAGGCGGGACAGGGGGCTCTGAAGCTTTCTTT. Translation gives CASSYIGGTGGSEAFF.

The chain's CDR3 is CASSLGPSSYEQYF. The CDR3 bases are TGTGCCAGTTCACTGGGGCCGAGCTCCTACGAGCAGTACTTC. The J gene is TRBJ2-7, the V gene TRBV7-2; weak D call: TRBD1 (5 bases). CDR1 SGHTA and CDR2 FQGNSA come from the germline V gene. Deletions cut 9 bases from V and 0 bases from J, with 15 bases between. The CDR3 spans 14 residues. The whole variable domain, remainder taken from reference TRBV7-2 and TRBJ2-7, is GAGVSQSPSNKVTEKGKDVELRCDPISGHTALYWYRQSLGQGLEFLIYFQGNSAPDKSGLPSDRFSAERTGGSVSTLTIQRTQQEDSAVYLCASSLGPSSYEQYFGPGTRLTVT.

The chain has TRBV6-5 and TRBJ1-2; D remains ambiguous. Germline assignment: CDR1 MNHEY and CDR2 SVGAGI. The CDR3 length is 13 residues. The V gene lost 6 bases and the J gene lost 4 bases, with 12 bases spanning the gap. The CDR3 loop reads CASSRIEGYGYTF. The CDR3 DNA reads TGTGCCAGCAGCAGAATAGAGGGCTATGGCTACACCTTC.

This chain connects TRBV10-3 to TRBJ2-3, with D tentatively TRBD2 (7 bases). The CDR3 is 17 residues long. Trimming took off 2 bases at V and 2 bases at J, with 17 bases between the two ends. Germline V gene sequence: CDR1 ENHRY, CDR2 SYGVKD. This CDR3 reads CAISEPGGGGLTDTQYF. The CDR3 DNA sequence: TGTGCCATCAGTGAGCCGGGCGGGGGCGGACTCACAGATACGCAGTATTTT.

This chain links TRBV19 with TRBJ2-3; TRBD2 aligns across 7 bases. The CDR3 contains 16 residues. V was pared by 3 bases and J by 4 bases, with 10 bases of the junction left unmatched. From germline, CDR1 is LNHDA and CDR2 SQIVND (reference sequence). The CDR3 DNA reads TGTGCCAGTAGTATTTACGCGGGTGCGGGGGCAGATACGCAGTATTTT. This codes for CASSIYAGAGADTQYF.

The CDR3 here is CASSVGKSSNQPQHF. In DNA, the CDR3 is TGTGCCAGCAGCGTAGGCAAGAGCAGCAATCAGCCCCAGCATTTT. J is TRBJ1-5 and V is TRBV9; D not certain. V was clipped by 0 bases and J by 1 base, with 8 bases between them. Germline lookup yields CDR1 SGDLS and CDR2 YYNGEE. This CDR3 region has 15 residues.

The genes are TRBV21-1 and TRBJ1-2; the D call of TRBD1 is as the table states it, not checked on the DNA. TRBV21-1 is a pseudogene locus. CDR3 length equals 17 residues. CDR3 amino acids: CASSIKGIQGVGMRYTF. CDR3 nucleotides: TGTGCCAGCAGTATTAAAGGTATTCAGGGTGTGGGTATGAGGTACACCTTC.

The chain employs TRBV19 and TRBJ2-5, with a weak D call TRBD2 (5 bases). With 3 bases removed from V and 10 bases from J, the gap between germline ends came to 15 bases. CDR1 LNHDA and CDR2 SQIVND come from the germline V gene (reference sequence). The CDR3 is 13 amino acids. The CDR3 nucleotides read TGTGCCAGTAGTATCGCTTTGCGGGTGTACCAGTACTTC. Amino acids: CASSIALRVYQYF.

The chain has TRBV29-1 and TRBJ2-7, with 8 bases matching TRBD1. With 7 bases clipped from V and 4 bases from J, the junction kept 9 bases outside the gene matches. Germline values: CDR1 SQVTM, CDR2 ANQGSEA. The CDR3 is 13 amino acids. The CDR3 is CSAGTGLGYEQYF. DNA of the CDR3: TGCAGCGCCGGGACAGGTCTAGGGTACGAGCAGTACTTC.

V is TRBV18 and J is TRBJ1-4, with 10 nucleotides matching TRBD1. Germline V lookup: CDR1 KGHSH, CDR2 LQKENI. The CDR3 is 18 residues long. With 0 bases clipped from V and 7 bases from J, the junction kept 11 bases outside the gene matches. CDR3 in DNA: TGTGCCAGCTCACCACCGACAGGGGGCGTGACGGGGACTGAAAAACTGTTTTTT. It yields the protein CASSPPTGGVTGTEKLFF. The full variable domain, rest sourced from reference TRBV18 and TRBJ1-4, is NAGVMQNPRHLVRRRGQEARLRCSPMKGHSHVYWYRQLPEEGLKFMVYLQKENIIDESGMPKERFSAEFPKEGPSILRIQQVVRGDSAAYFCASSPPTGGVTGTEKLFFGSGTQLSVL.

The genes are TRBV5-6 and TRBJ1-4; D possibly corresponds to TRBD1 (5 bases). This CDR3 has 14 residues. Germline V gives CDR1 SGHDT, CDR2 YYEEEE. Trimming took 0 bases from V and 8 from J, leaving 11 bases between them. CDR3 DNA sequence: TGTGCCAGCAGCTTGGTGGGGGGGGAGGAAAAACTGTTTTTT. It encodes CASSLVGGEEKLFF.

The chain recombines TRBV7-9 with TRBJ1-4; a possible D gene is TRBD1 (5 bases). Germline CDR1 and CDR2: SEHNR and FQNEAQ (reference sequence). The CDR3 is 15 amino acids. With 2 bases removed from V and 8 bases from J, the gap between germline ends came to 15 bases. The CDR3 coding sequence is TGTGCCAGCAGCTTACCGGCAGGGCAGGGCGAAAAACTGTTTTTT. It specifies CASSLPAGQGEKLFF.

This clone was seen just once. V and J are TRBV9 and TRBJ2-1; 7 bases are shared with TRBD1. The germline V gene has CDR1 SGDLS and CDR2 YYNGEE. Losses at the gene ends were 4 bases for V and 3 bases for J; bases not matched to a gene: 10. This CDR3 has 16 residues. CDR3: CASSNPRAGGYNEQFF. The CDR3 nucleotides are TGTGCCAGCAGCAACCCCCGAGCAGGGGGCTACAATGAGCAGTTCTTC.

V and J are TRBV14 and TRBJ2-7, with D maybe TRBD2 (6 bases). Germline-derived CDR1 and CDR2 are SGHDN and FVKESK. This CDR3 spans 15 amino acids. With 5 bases removed from V and 1 base from J, the gap between germline ends came to 15 bases. CDR3 residues: CASSVRDGLSYEQYF. The CDR3 nucleotides are TGTGCCAGCAGCGTCCGGGACGGACTATCCTACGAGCAGTACTTC.

This clone was found a few times. J is TRBJ1-1 and V is TRBV27, with a possible D match to TRBD1 (5 bases). In germline, CDR1 is MNHEY, CDR2 SMNVEV (reference sequence). The CDR3 is 14 residues long. Trimming stripped 0 bases from V and 5 bases from J, with 10 bases between. This CDR3 reads CASSLSWGDTEAFF. The CDR3 nucleotides read TGTGCCAGCAGTTTATCGTGGGGGGATACTGAAGCTTTCTTT.

The chain joins TRBV19 to TRBJ2-2; TRBD2 is a possible D gene (5 bases). Germline CDR1 reads LNHDA; CDR2 reads SQIVND (reference sequence). V lost 7 bases, J lost 6 bases, and 21 bases lay in between. This CDR3 region has 16 residues. In DNA, the CDR3 is TGTGCCAGTAAAAATACTAGAGCGATTCTGTCCGGGGAGCTGTTTTTT. It encodes CASKNTRAILSGELFF. Filled out from reference TRBV19 and TRBJ2-2, the complete variable domain reads DGGITQSPKYLFRKEGQNVTLSCEQNLNHDAMYWYRQDPGQGLRLIYYSQIVNDFQKGDIAEGYSVSREKKESFPLTVTSAQKNPTAFYLCASKNTRAILSGELFFGEGSRLTVL.

This clone occurred once. The chain carries TRBV9 and TRBJ1-3, with TRBD1 as a possible D gene (5 bases). This CDR3 is 17 amino acids long. Germline V gene data show CDR1 as SGDLS and CDR2 as YYNGEE. V lost 4 bases to trimming and J lost 0 bases, with 17 bases between them. CDR3 in amino acids: CASSSYIGGISGNTIYF. The DNA for the CDR3 is TGTGCCAGCAGCTCCTACATTGGGGGGATCTCTGGAAACACCATATATTTT.

This chain connects TRBV7-2 to TRBJ2-6; no firm D call. V shed 6 bases and J shed 1 base, with 4 bases lying between them. The CDR3 length is 13 residues. Germline CDR1 SGHTA, CDR2 FQGNSA. CDR3 protein: CASSKSGANVLTF. Here the CDR3 DNA reads TGTGCCAGCAGTAAATCTGGGGCCAACGTCCTGACTTTC.

This clone was observed a handful of times. The CDR3 spells CASSPGQAPADTQYF. The CDR3 DNA is TGTGCCAGCAGCCCCGGACAGGCCCCCGCAGATACGCAGTATTTT. The chain is built from TRBV9 and TRBJ2-3, with 7 bases matching TRBD1. This CDR3 comprises 15 residues. Germline assignment: CDR1 SGDLS and CDR2 YYNGEE. V lost 4 bases and J lost 4; bases outside the gene matches: 9.

The chain employs TRBV5-6 and TRBJ1-1; TRBD1 is a possible D gene (6 bases). The CDR3 contains 19 residues. The germline V gene encodes CDR1 SGHDT and CDR2 YYEEEE. The ends were cut back, 3 bases at V and 4 bases at J, with 28 bases in the middle. CDR3 protein: CASSSPVQTLGARVTEAFF. DNA of the CDR3: TGTGCCAGCAGCTCCCCCGTCCAAACGCTGGGGGCGCGGGTCACTGAAGCTTTCTTT. The full variable domain, completed using reference TRBV5-6 and TRBJ1-1, is DAGVTQSPTHLIKTRGQQVTLRCSPKSGHDTVSWYQQALGQGPQFIFQYYEEEERQRGNFPDRFSGHQFPNYSSELNVNALLLGDSALYLCASSSPVQTLGARVTEAFFGQGTRLTVV.

The chain employs TRBV11-3 and TRBJ1-1, with D possibly matching TRBD1 (5 bases). The CDR3 has 13 residues. The germline V gene has CDR1 SGHNT and CDR2 YENEEA. Trimming stripped 2 bases from V and 8 bases from J, with 12 bases between. CDR3 nucleotide sequence: TGTGCCAGCAGCTTAATGGGGGAGGGAGAAGCTTTCTTT. Its translation is CASSLMGEGEAFF.

The rearrangement uses TRBV12-3 or TRBV12-4 and TRBJ2-1; perhaps TRBD2 as D (5 bases). This CDR3 comprises 13 residues. Between the trimmed V and J ends, which lost 6 bases and 6 bases, there was a span of 12 bases. The CDR3 DNA sequence: TGTGCCAGCAGGTCACCCGCGGGCAATGAGCAGTTCTTC. Amino acid sequence: CASRSPAGNEQFF.

The J gene is TRBJ1-2, the V gene TRBV19, with 8 bases identical to TRBD1. CDR1 and CDR2 (germline): LNHDA, SQIVND (reference sequence). The CDR3 is 13 amino acids. The V and J ends lost 7 bases and 8 bases, in that order; junction bases with no gene match: 9. In DNA form, the CDR3 reads TGTGCCAGTAATACTGCAGGGGGCGCAGGCTACACCTTC. Translated: CASNTAGGAGYTF.

This sequence joins TRBV4-2 and TRBJ2-7; possibly TRBD1 for D (6 bases). The germline CDR1 and CDR2 sequences are LGHNA and YNFKEQ. With 2 bases removed from V and 5 bases from J, the gap between germline ends came to 19 bases. The CDR3 covers 16 residues. CDR3: CASSQSPRQAGHEQYF. The CDR3 DNA follows: TGTGCCAGCAGCCAATCCCCGCGACAGGCCGGGCACGAGCAGTACTTC.

This clone was seen a handful of times. The J gene is TRBJ1-1, the V gene TRBV2, with D possibly TRBD1 on 5 matching bases. The CDR3 has 15 residues. Looked up from germline, CDR1 is SNHLY and CDR2 is FYNNEI. V lost 8 bases, J lost 5 bases, and 21 bases lay in between. The CDR3 region is CASHKGLPGGTEAFF. CDR3 nucleotide sequence: TGTGCCAGCCATAAGGGACTCCCGGGAGGGACTGAAGCTTTCTTT.

There are many counts of this clone. The CDR3 region is CASTATRTDNEQFF. DNA of the CDR3: TGTGCCAGCACCGCGACTAGGACGGACAATGAGCAGTTCTTC. V and J are TRBV7-2 and TRBJ2-1, with D possibly matching TRBD2 (6 bases). The CDR3 contains 14 residues. V was trimmed by 7 bases and J by 5 bases, leaving 15 bases between them. CDR1 is SGHTA and CDR2 is FQGNSA in the germline V gene.